These T cell receptor beta chains were read from a single sample in a study of shared clonotypes between healthy human individuals. TCRdb's copy holds only in-frame clones and misses some; the assay was immunoSEQ multiplex PCR. The table has 2 million to 2.5 million clones, almost 96% seen once. Sequencing was carried out using naive CD4+ T cells sorted from blood. The receptor source for this set is a man younger than 30 in good health. Each CDR3 is given with its conserved first and last residue. A D gene is named only where the DNA matches it firmly. Size tells how often a clone was seen (once, few, many) or the class of an expanded clone, and some rows leave it out.

J gene | clone size | V gene | D gene | CDR3 protein | CDR3 DNA
TRBJ2-2 | NA | TRBV18 | TRBD1 | CASSPQTGGAGGELFF | TGTGCCAGCTCACCCCAGACAGGGGGCGCAGGCGGGGAGCTGTTTTTT
TRBJ1-5 | NA | TRBV10-3 | NA | CAISRDTSNQPQHF | TGTGCCATCAGCCGGGACACCAGCAATCAGCCCCAGCATTTT
TRBJ2-7 | NA | TRBV7-9 | NA | CASSLGDGPSYEQYF | TGTGCCAGCAGCTTAGGGGACGGTCCCTCCTACGAGCAGTACTTC
TRBJ1-2 | NA | TRBV4-2 | NA | CASSQDLGEPNYGYTF | TGTGCCAGCAGCCAAGATCTGGGTGAGCCTAACTATGGCTACACCTTC
TRBJ2-2 | NA | TRBV7-9 | TRBD2 | CASSLVPSGAHANTGELFF | TGTGCCAGCAGCTTAGTTCCTAGCGGGGCCCACGCGAACACCGGGGAGCTGTTTTTT
TRBJ2-2 | once | TRBV10-3 | TRBD2 | CASGRAGELFF | TGTGCCAGCGGGAGGGCCGGGGAGCTGTTTTTT
TRBJ2-7 | NA | TRBV4-1 | NA | CASSQTSPGNYEQYF | TGCGCCAGCAGCCAAACTAGCCCCGGGAACTACGAGCAGTACTTC
TRBJ2-1 | NA | TRBV30 | NA | CAWTLPGYNEQFF | TGTGCCTGGACTCTCCCGGGGTACAATGAGCAGTTCTTC
TRBJ1-4 | NA | TRBV19 | TRBD1 | CASKGAVNEKLFF | TGTGCCAGTAAGGGGGCAGTTAATGAAAAACTGTTTTTT
TRBJ1-5 | NA | TRBV7-2 | NA | CASSLGRDGNQPQHF | TGTGCCAGCAGCTTAGGACGGGACGGCAATCAGCCCCAGCATTTT
TRBJ2-5 | NA | TRBV5-1 | NA | CASSLAYTWETQYF | TGCGCCAGCAGCTTGGCATATACCTGGGAGACCCAGTACTTC
TRBJ1-2 | NA | TRBV5-1 | NA | CASSPRQSSYGYTF | TGCGCCAGCAGCCCGCGACAGAGTTCTTATGGCTACACCTTC
TRBJ2-3 | NA | TRBV9 | TRBD2 | CASSVFRGGTDTQYF | TGTGCCAGCAGCGTATTCCGGGGGGGCACAGATACGCAGTATTTT
TRBJ1-1 | NA | TRBV30 | NA | CAGGHEDTEAFF | TGTGCCGGGGGACACGAAGACACTGAAGCTTTCTTT
TRBJ2-1 | NA | TRBV5-1 | TRBD2 | CASSPSTSGNEQFF | TGCGCCAGCAGCCCGTCAACTAGCGGCAATGAGCAGTTCTTC
TRBJ2-3 | NA | TRBV7-9 | TRBD2 | CASSDLAGVDTQYF | TGTGCCAGCAGCGACCTAGCGGGAGTGGATACGCAGTATTTT
TRBJ2-3 | NA | TRBV5-4 | TRBD2 | CASSLMSGGAEDTQYF | TGTGCCAGCAGCTTGATGAGCGGGGGGGCGGAAGATACGCAGTATTTT
TRBJ2-5 | NA | TRBV21-1 | NA | CASSNRGQRETQYF | TGTGCCAGCAGCAATCGGGGACAGCGAGAGACCCAGTACTTC
TRBJ2-3 | NA | TRBV7-6 | TRBD2 | CASSRGTSGTDTQYF | TGTGCCAGCAGCCGGGGGACTAGCGGAACAGATACGCAGTATTTT
TRBJ2-7 | NA | TRBV5-1 | TRBD2 | CASSLAGREQYF | TGCGCCAGCAGCTTGGCCGGGAGGGAGCAGTACTTC
TRBJ2-7 | once | TRBV4-1 | TRBD1 | CASSQARQGSEYEQYF | TGCGCCAGCAGCCAGGCCCGACAGGGCTCGGAATACGAGCAGTACTTC
TRBJ1-3 | NA | TRBV10-3 | NA | CAISDGDGENTIYF | TGTGCCATCAGTGACGGGGACGGCGAAAACACCATATATTTT
TRBJ2-7 | NA | TRBV5-1 | NA | CASTERADSYEQYF | TGCGCCAGCACCGAACGAGCGGACTCCTACGAGCAGTACTTC
TRBJ1-1 | NA | TRBV6-1 | NA | CASSEQGYTEAFF | TGTGCCAGCAGTGAACAGGGATATACTGAAGCTTTCTTT
TRBJ1-6 | NA | TRBV18 | NA | CASSPWADSPLHF | TGTGCCAGCTCACCATGGGCAGATTCACCCCTCCACTTT
TRBJ1-5 | NA | TRBV28 | NA | CASSPDVGSNQPQHF | TGTGCCAGCAGCCCCGATGTGGGTAGCAATCAGCCCCAGCATTTT
TRBJ1-2 | NA | TRBV30 | NA | CAWSSERLYGYTF | TGTGCCTGGAGTTCGGAGAGACTCTATGGCTACACCTTC